This passage covers 30 T cell receptor beta chains from one sample sequenced in a study of cytomegalovirus exposure and HLA in healthy donors. Vbeta (60) and Jbeta (13) primers were used in the PCR. Using immunoSEQ multiplex PCR, the repertoire was profiled, and TCRdb retains in-frame clones only, with some absent. The sample holds some 160,000 clones, over 75% seen once. The sample comprised PBMCs. Receptor source: a woman in her twenties or thirties in good health and CMV-seronegative.

Concerning this clone itself: Other DNA sequences in the sample encode the same CDR3. The chain joins TRBV2 to TRBJ2-1; 9 bases align to TRBD2. CDR3 length equals 15 residues. Per the germline V gene, CDR1 is SNHLY and CDR2 is FYNNEI. V lost 5 bases, J lost 1 base, and 3 bases stayed unmatched. CDR3 sequence: CASSPSGGSYNEQFF. In DNA, the CDR3 is TGTGCCAGCAGTCCAAGCGGGGGGTCCTACAATGAGCAGTTCTTC.

The rearrangement joins TRBV28 to TRBJ2-6, with D perhaps TRBD1 (5 bases). Germline V lookup: CDR1 MDHEN, CDR2 SYDVKM. Trimming pared 6 bases from V and 0 bases from J, leaving 6 bases between. The CDR3 has 14 residues. The CDR3 loop reads CASRDSSGANVLTF. The CDR3 nucleotides are TGTGCCAGCAGAGACAGCTCTGGGGCCAACGTCCTGACTTTC.

This sequence joins TRBV5-6 and TRBJ1-4, with 7 bases matching TRBD1. V shed 0 bases, J shed 7 bases, and the junction held 9 bases outside the gene matches. In germline, CDR1 is SGHDT, CDR2 YYEEEE. The CDR3 covers 16 residues. The CDR3 bases are TGTGCCAGCAGCTTGGCCGGGCAGGGGGTCAGTGAAAAACTGTTTTTT. Protein sequence: CASSLAGQGVSEKLFF. Complete variable domain (other parts from reference TRBV5-6 and TRBJ1-4): DAGVTQSPTHLIKTRGQQVTLRCSPKSGHDTVSWYQQALGQGPQFIFQYYEEEERQRGNFPDRFSGHQFPNYSSELNVNALLLGDSALYLCASSLAGQGVSEKLFFGSGTQLSVL.

The chain links TRBV29-1 to TRBJ2-7, with D unresolved. The CDR3 is made up of 13 amino acids. Germline V gene data show CDR1 as SQVTM and CDR2 as ANQGSEA. V was shortened by 1 base and J by 7 bases, with 14 bases between the two germline ends. The chain's CDR3 is CSVEGLPTQEQYF. The CDR3 DNA sequence: TGCAGCGTTGAAGGACTCCCTACGCAAGAGCAGTACTTC.

The V call is TRBV7-9, the J call TRBJ2-3; 14 bases line up with TRBD2. Germline assignment: CDR1 SEHNR and CDR2 FQNEAQ (reference sequence). The CDR3 extends over 16 amino acids. J lost 3 bases, V lost 5 bases, and 4 bases had no gene match. The CDR3 DNA reads as TGTGCCAGCAGCCTCGGACTAGCGGGAGGAACAGATACGCAGTATTTT. This encodes CASSLGLAGGTDTQYF.

The chain uses TRBV5-4 and TRBJ2-3, with TRBD2 identical over 10 bases. Germline lookup yields CDR1 SGHNT and CDR2 YYREEE (reference sequence). The CDR3 has 17 amino acids. With V trimmed by 0 bases and J by 2 bases, 6 bases remained unmatched. CDR3 sequence reads: CASSLGPSGGYTDTQYF. CDR3 nucleotides: TGTGCCAGCAGCTTGGGTCCTAGCGGGGGATACACAGATACGCAGTATTTT.

The rearrangement uses TRBV13 and TRBJ1-3; D is undetermined. CDR1 and CDR2 from the germline V gene are PRHDT and FYEKMQ (reference sequence). Trimming pared 4 bases from V and 6 bases from J, leaving 13 bases between. This CDR3 is built from 14 residues. In DNA, the CDR3 is TGTGCCAGCAGCTCTCCGTCCCGTTTAAACACCATATATTTT. Protein sequence: CASSSPSRLNTIYF.

The chain employs TRBV13 and TRBJ2-1; D is uncertain. Germline CDR1 PRHDT, CDR2 FYEKMQ (reference sequence). Trimming left V 7 bases short and J 2 bases short, with 9 bases between. This CDR3 is 13 amino acids long. In nucleotides, the CDR3 is TGTGCCAGCAACGTGGAGCCCTACAATGAGCAGTTCTTC. Amino acid sequence: CASNVEPYNEQFF. The full variable domain, its missing parts supplied by reference TRBV13 and TRBJ2-1, is AAGVIQSPRHLIKEKRETATLKCYPIPRHDTVYWYQQGPGQDPQFLISFYEKMQSDKGSIPDRFSAQQFSDYHSELNMSSLELGDSALYFCASNVEPYNEQFFGPGTRLTVL.

J is TRBJ2-7 and V is TRBV25-1; TRBD1 aligns across 11 bases. In germline, CDR1 is MGHDK, CDR2 SYGVNS. V trimming: 7 bases; J trimming: 3 bases; junction bases outside the gene matches: 2. This CDR3 region has 13 residues. CDR3 in amino acids: CASKDRGHYEQYF. CDR3 coding DNA: TGTGCCAGCAAGGACAGGGGGCACTACGAGCAGTACTTC.

This clone was picked up one time. This rearrangement joins TRBV7-9 to TRBJ1-4, with TRBD1 matching over 7 bases. The CDR3 runs to 14 residues. Germline lookup yields CDR1 SEHNR and CDR2 FQNEAQ (reference sequence). J was trimmed by 3 bases and V by 6 bases; bases with no gene match: 4. CDR3 bases: TGTGCCAGCAGTCCAGGGGGATCTAATGAAAAACTGTTTTTT. Translated, it gives CASSPGGSNEKLFF.

J is TRBJ2-1 and V is TRBV19; tentative D call: TRBD1 (6 bases). The CDR3 has 14 residues. Trimming took 9 bases from V and 5 from J, leaving 17 bases between them. Germline CDR1 LNHDA, CDR2 SQIVND (reference sequence). Here the CDR3 DNA reads TGTGCCAGCCCTCGTCGAGGGGGAAACAATGAGCAGTTCTTC. It is translated as CASPRRGGNNEQFF.

CDR3 loop: CATSSPTGGHSGANVLTF. In nucleotides, the CDR3 is TGTGCCACCAGCAGTCCGACAGGGGGCCACTCTGGGGCCAACGTCCTGACTTTC. The V gene is TRBV15, the J gene TRBJ2-6, with TRBD1 identical over 10 bases. J gave up 0 bases and V 3 bases, and 5 bases lay outside the gene matches. In germline, CDR1 is LNHNV, CDR2 YYDKDF (reference sequence). The CDR3 covers 18 residues.

The chain couples TRBV10-3 to TRBJ2-3; 8 bases match TRBD2. Losses at the gene ends were 4 bases for V and 0 bases for J; bases not matched to a gene: 12. The CDR3 covers 18 residues. The V gene's germline CDR1 is ENHRY and CDR2 SYGVKD. CDR3 amino acids: CAISAPAGDGPSTDTQYF. In DNA form, the CDR3 reads TGTGCCATCAGTGCGCCAGCGGGAGACGGTCCTAGCACAGATACGCAGTATTTT.

This chain links TRBV5-4 with TRBJ2-3, with a weak D call TRBD2 (5 bases). The CDR3 loop spans 15 amino acids. Deletions cut 5 bases from V and 0 bases from J, with 13 bases between. Germline V CDR1 and CDR2: SGHNT, YYREEE (reference sequence). The CDR3 loop reads CASREDLPSTDTQYF. For the CDR3, the DNA is TGTGCCAGCAGGGAGGACTTACCTAGCACAGATACGCAGTATTTT.

This chain connects TRBV30 to TRBJ1-2; 9 bases fit TRBD1. Trimming took 3 bases from V and 4 from J; bases not matched to a gene: 6. The CDR3 has 14 residues. Germline CDR1 and CDR2: GTSNPN and SVGIG (reference sequence). The CDR3 nucleotides are TGTGCCTGGAGGGAAACAGGGGGCAGCTATGGCTACACCTTC. Its translation: CAWRETGGSYGYTF.

V is TRBV9 and J is TRBJ2-5; possibly TRBD1 for D (6 bases). V dropped 0 bases and J dropped 5 bases, with 11 bases sitting between them. Germline loops: CDR1 SGDLS, CDR2 YYNGEE. This CDR3 contains 14 residues. CDR3 sequence: CASSVGVRGETQYF. CDR3 DNA: TGTGCCAGCAGCGTAGGCGTGAGGGGGGAGACCCAGTACTTC. Filled out from reference TRBV9 and TRBJ2-5, the complete variable domain reads DSGVTQTPKHLITATGQRVTLRCSPRSGDLSVYWYQQSLDQGLQFLIQYYNGEERAKGNILERFSAQQFPDLHSELNLSSLELGDSALYFCASSVGVRGETQYFGPGTRLLVL.

The chain combines TRBV4-1 with TRBJ1-2; D uncertain. The CDR3 consists of 14 residues. V was shortened by 4 bases and J by 5 bases, with 14 bases between the two germline ends. Germline assignment: CDR1 MGHRA and CDR2 YSYEKL. CDR3 amino acids: CASSRSDSTYGYTF. The DNA of the CDR3 is TGCGCCAGCAGCCGGTCAGACTCCACTTATGGCTACACCTTC.

In this sample, this clone turned up once. The chain recombines TRBV19 with TRBJ1-2; 9 nucleotides align to TRBD1. Unmatched junction bases numbered 8, after V lost 3 bases and J lost 0 bases. The CDR3 contains 17 residues. CDR1 is LNHDA, CDR2 SQIVND, per germline (reference sequence). The CDR3 region has the DNA TGTGCCAGTAGTATGGGCGGGACAGGGCCCTCTAACTATGGCTACACCTTC. Its protein product is CASSMGGTGPSNYGYTF.

The chain links TRBV30 to TRBJ2-7, with 8 bases identical to TRBD1. Germline V lookup: CDR1 GTSNPN, CDR2 SVGIG (reference sequence). This CDR3 contains 16 residues. The V segment lost 0 bases and the J segment 1 base; nucleotides outside the gene matches: 8. CDR3 DNA sequence: TGTGCCTGGAGTGTAACAGGGGGACGGAGGTCCTACGAGCAGTACTTC. Protein: CAWSVTGGRRSYEQYF.

V usage is TRBV13 and J usage is TRBJ2-6; tentative D call: TRBD1 (6 bases). The CDR3 spans 16 residues. Germline lookup yields CDR1 PRHDT and CDR2 FYEKMQ (reference sequence). V was cut by 4 bases and J by 4 bases, with 14 bases left in between. CDR3 nucleotides: TGTGCCAGCAGCTCAGGGGCCCTCATCGGGGCCAACGTCCTGACTTTC. Its protein is CASSSGALIGANVLTF.

There are a few counts of this clone. The rearrangement uses TRBV18 and TRBJ2-3; 13 bases agree with TRBD2. CDR3 length: 16 amino acids. V dropped 5 bases and J dropped 4; count of bases not matched to a gene: 6. Germline CDR1 reads KGHSH; CDR2 reads LQKENI. This CDR3 is CASSRGLAGEADTQYF. In DNA form, the CDR3 reads TGTGCCAGCTCAAGAGGACTAGCGGGAGAAGCAGATACGCAGTATTTT.

This chain connects TRBV27 to TRBJ1-2; D gene unclear. Trimming cost V 6 bases and J 3 bases, with 20 bases left between them. Germline V gene data show CDR1 as MNHEY and CDR2 as SMNVEV (reference sequence). The CDR3 covers 16 residues. In DNA form, the CDR3 reads TGTGCCAGCAGACCTCACCACAGCGGAGGTCACTATGGCTACACCTTC. Its translation: CASRPHHSGGHYGYTF.

This clone occurred a few times. The chain uses TRBV28 and TRBJ1-1; the D gene is possibly TRBD1 (6 bases). Germline V gives CDR1 MDHEN, CDR2 SYDVKM. The V end lost 10 bases, the J end lost 2 bases, and 17 bases lay between the germline ends. This CDR3 has 14 residues. The CDR3 reads CATSRGPSNTEAFF. As DNA, the CDR3 is TGTGCCACCTCCAGGGGACCGTCCAACACTGAAGCTTTCTTT.

V is TRBV10-2 and J is TRBJ2-7; 7 bases fit TRBD1. The CDR3 loop spans 13 amino acids. CDR1 is WSHSY and CDR2 is SAAADI in the germline V gene. V dropped 5 bases and J dropped 6; count of bases not matched to a gene: 7. The CDR3 here is CASSRDSLVEQYF. For the CDR3, the DNA is TGCGCCAGCAGTAGGGACAGTCTCGTCGAGCAGTACTTC.

The rearrangement links TRBV5-1 to TRBJ1-1; 10 nucleotides match TRBD1. Trimming at V came to 3 bases and at J to 4 bases, leaving 6 bases not matched to a gene. From germline, CDR1 is SGHRS and CDR2 YFSETQ. The CDR3 consists of 15 residues. The CDR3 region has the DNA TGCGCCAGCAGCTGGCGGGACAGGGGACCCACTGAAGCTTTCTTT. Amino acid sequence: CASSWRDRGPTEAFF.

The gene calls are TRBV5-6 and TRBJ1-4, with 7 bases that match TRBD1. Germline CDR1 is SGHDT and CDR2 is YYEEEE. V lost 5 bases and J lost 7; bases outside the gene matches: 14. There are 16 residues in the CDR3. This CDR3 reads CASRSQGVEAIEKLFF. The CDR3 DNA reads TGTGCCAGCAGATCTCAGGGGGTAGAAGCTATTGAAAAACTGTTTTTT.

This chain connects TRBV29-1 to TRBJ2-4; 7 bases line up with TRBD1. V was pared by 2 bases and J by 2 bases, with 9 bases of the junction left unmatched. This CDR3 comprises 16 residues. Germline lookup yields CDR1 SQVTM and CDR2 ANQGSEA. The CDR3 coding sequence is TGCAGCGTTGAACATACGTCGACAGGGTCCAAAAACATTCAGTACTTC. Protein: CSVEHTSTGSKNIQYF.

The genes are TRBV6-4 and TRBJ2-1; the D gene is possibly TRBD2 (6 bases). From germline, CDR1 is MRHNA and CDR2 SNTAGT. CDR3 size: 15 residues. Trimming stripped 4 bases from V and 3 bases from J, with 13 bases between. The CDR3 DNA is TGTGCCAGCAGTGCCGGGACTTCAATCTACAATGAGCAGTTCTTC. Encoded protein: CASSAGTSIYNEQFF.

V usage is TRBV2 and J usage is TRBJ2-3; 10 bases fit TRBD2. Trimming removed 5 bases from V and 0 bases from J; junction bases left unmatched: 11. CDR1 SNHLY and CDR2 FYNNEI come from the germline V gene. This CDR3 contains 18 residues. For the CDR3, the DNA is TGTGCCAGCAGTAAGCTAGCGGGGGCAGAGTGGAGCACAGATACGCAGTATTTT. Protein sequence: CASSKLAGAEWSTDTQYF.

The V and J genes are TRBV5-4 and TRBJ2-2; TRBD2 matches 10 bases. Unmatched junction bases numbered 9, after V lost 6 bases and J lost 4 bases. Looked up from germline, CDR1 is SGHNT and CDR2 is YYREEE (reference sequence). The CDR3 is 16 residues long. CDR3 DNA: TGTGCCAGCACCCCGAAACTAGCGGGAAGCACCGGGGAGCTGTTTTTT. Translated: CASTPKLAGSTGELFF.